This T cell receptor beta chain was identified during a study of cytomegalovirus exposure and HLA in healthy donors. This clone was recorded a few times. The target antigen is unknown. Germline CDR1 KGHSH, CDR2 LQKENI. Deletions cut 3 bases from V and 1 base from J, with 11 bases between. CDR3 length: 15 amino acids. Broader study findings: Only CMV serostatus was available as immune exposure information.

The PCR had 60 Vbeta and 13 Jbeta primers. Sequenced by immunoSEQ multiplex PCR; TCRdb stores in-frame clones only, minus some. The sample lists about 130,000 clones, around 80% occurring once. Sequenced: PBMCs. V gene TRBV18 combines with J gene TRBJ2-3; maybe TRBD2 (6 bases). This clonotype was sampled from a man aged 30 to 45 in good health and CMV-seronegative. CDR3: CASSPGGDGTDTQYF. The CDR3 DNA follows: TGTGCCAGCTCACCCGGCGGGGACGGCACAGATACGCAGTATTTT.